Listed here is a single TCR beta chain. Its antigen is still unknown. Trimming took 8 bases from V and 3 from J; bases not matched to a gene: 6. The CDR3 has 13 residues. The germline gives CDR1 GTSNPN, CDR2 SVGIG (reference sequence). The data are from a study of T cell responses to AZD1222 COVID-19 vaccine. Study-wide results and caveats: Repertoire sampling was restricted to post-peak T cell response timepoints. Once two AZD1222 doses were given, Spike-specific TCR breadth and depth went up. Females outnumbered males among donors, who were mostly white British; clonal diversity was possibly underestimated. Vaccine-associated CD4 TCRs ranged over spike, dominating at 160-218 and 743-854.

The method was immunoSEQ multiplex PCR; TCRdb's version includes in-frame clones alone and lacks a portion of them. The table includes 68,000 or so clones, 65% to 80% detected once. The receptor comes from an adult in good health. Sequenced material: peripheral blood, taken on day 0 of AZD1222 vaccination. The chain couples TRBV30 to TRBJ1-2; 10 bases line up with TRBD1. The CDR3 nucleotides read TGTGCCCAGACAGGGGGCAAGGACTATGGCTACACCTTC. It specifies CAQTGGKDYGYTF.